This is a list of T cell receptor beta chains from one sample in a study of cytomegalovirus exposure and HLA in healthy donors. The repertoire was sequenced with immunoSEQ multiplex PCR; TCRdb's copy has only in-frame clones and lacks some. The sample gives about 41,000 clones, more than 65% of which show up once; around 2.5% is in the top ten. Sequencing input: PBMCs. These receptors were collected from a man aged 50-60 years in good health and CMV-seronegative. The CDR3 runs from the conserved cysteine through the conserved F or W. Fields, in order: clone size, V gene, D gene, J gene, CDR3 DNA, CDR3 protein. D genes are given only for firm matches. The listing skips clone size in some rows; elsewhere it reads once, few, many or a size class.

-	TRBV2	TRBD1	TRBJ2-2	TGTGCCAGCAGTGGGGACAGGGGTGGTAACGGGGAGCTGTTTTTT	CASSGDRGGNGELFF
once	TRBV18	-	TRBJ2-3	TGTGCCAGCTCACCACCGGAGGGAGGAGGCTCGGCAGATACGCAGTATTTT	CASSPPEGGGSADTQYF
-	TRBV7-2	-	TRBJ2-3	TGTGCCAGCAGCTTAGTAGCGGGACAGATGGGAGGCACAGATACGCAGTATTTT	CASSLVAGQMGGTDTQYF
-	TRBV6-5	TRBD1	TRBJ2-2	TGTGCCAGCAGGGTGACAGGGCCCGGGGAGCTGTTTTTT	CASRVTGPGELFF
-	TRBV11-2	TRBD2	TRBJ2-7	TGTGCCAGCAGCTCAATACCCCGGGGGGGAGGGGTAGGGCAGTACTTC	CASSSIPRGGGVGQYF
-	TRBV6-1	-	TRBJ2-7	TGTGCCAGCAGTGAAGAGGCGGCAGGGAACAACGAGCAGTACTTC	CASSEEAAGNNEQYF
-	TRBV5-5	-	TRBJ2-7	TGTGCCAGCAGCTTGGTACTGGGACATCTCCCCTACGAGCAGTACTTC	CASSLVLGHLPYEQYF
-	TRBV27	TRBD1	TRBJ1-5	TGTGCCAGCAGTCCCCGACAGGGAGATCAGCCCCAGCATTTT	CASSPRQGDQPQHF
-	TRBV5-6	-	TRBJ1-4	TGTGCCAGCAGGAAGACTCTCGGGGCTAATGAAAAACTGTTTTTT	CASRKTLGANEKLFF
-	TRBV27	-	TRBJ2-2	TGTGCCAGCAGCGTGTATGGTACTCTGCCCGGGGAGCTGTTTTTT	CASSVYGTLPGELFF
-	TRBV19	-	TRBJ2-7	TGTGCCAGTACCCCCCGGTGGGGAGCAAACTCCTACGAGCAGTACTTC	CASTPRWGANSYEQYF
-	TRBV5-1	-	TRBJ1-1	TGCGCCAGCAGCTTGGTTGCGTGGGACACTGGAGCTTTCTTT	CASSLVAWDTGAFF
-	TRBV5-1	TRBD2	TRBJ2-7	TGCGCCAGCAGCGAAGGAACTAGCGTGGTCTACGAGCAGTACTTC	CASSEGTSVVYEQYF
-	TRBV9	TRBD1	TRBJ1-2	TGTGCCAGCAGCCCCCTACAGGGGGTCTATGGCTACACCTTC	CASSPLQGVYGYTF
-	TRBV5-1	-	TRBJ2-1	TGCGCCAGCAGCTTAGGGGGGGCCTCCTACAATGAGCAGTTCTTC	CASSLGGASYNEQFF
-	TRBV18	TRBD2	TRBJ2-3	TGTGCCAGCTCACTGCGGGGGGGAGATACGCAGTATTTT	CASSLRGGDTQYF
-	TRBV18	-	TRBJ2-4	TGTGCCAGCTCACCAAGTAGAGACATTCAGTACTTC	CASSPSRDIQYF
-	TRBV19	-	TRBJ1-1	TGTGCCAGTAGTATTATGGCTCGGGGAAGCGGTGAAGCTTTCTTT	CASSIMARGSGEAFF
-	TRBV4-3	-	TRBJ1-2	TGCGCCAGCAGCCAAGATGGTTTGGAGACCGTTTATGGCTACACCTTC	CASSQDGLETVYGYTF
-	TRBV4-1	-	TRBJ1-3	TGCGCCAGCAGCCAAGATCGGAGGGGTTTATACACCATATATTTT	CASSQDRRGLYTIYF
-	TRBV4-1	TRBD1	TRBJ2-7	TGCGCCAGCAGCCACCCTCGGGGCAGGGGGCTATCCTACGAGCAGTACTTC	CASSHPRGRGLSYEQYF
-	TRBV6-5	TRBD1	TRBJ2-1	TGTGCCAGCAGCTCCGCAGGGGGCTACAATGAGCAGTTCTTC	CASSSAGGYNEQFF
-	TRBV5-6	-	TRBJ1-1	TGTGCCAGCAGCTTGGCGGCGCAGGCTTTAAACACTGAAGCTTTCTTT	CASSLAAQALNTEAFF
-	TRBV7-9	-	TRBJ2-7	TGTTCCAGCAGCCCATTCCGGCACAGAAGCTACGAGCAGTACTTC	CSSSPFRHRSYEQYF
-	TRBV15	-	TRBJ1-3	TGTGCCACCAGCACGGGGGAATCTGGAAACACCATATATTTT	CATSTGESGNTIYF
-	TRBV7-6	-	TRBJ1-2	TGTGCCAGCAGCCCGACTGGGAACTATGGCTACACCTTC	CASSPTGNYGYTF
-	TRBV7-9	-	TRBJ2-3	TGTGCCAGCAGCTTCCAGGGCTTTCCAGATACGCAGTATTTT	CASSFQGFPDTQYF
-	TRBV7-8	-	TRBJ2-7	TGTGCCAGCAGCTTAGTCTGGGACAACAGCCACGAGCAGTACTTC	CASSLVWDNSHEQYF
-	TRBV7-8	TRBD2	TRBJ2-1	TGTGCCAGCAGCTTAGATTCTAGCGGGCGCCATACTAAGACCTACAATGAGCAGTTCTTC	CASSLDSSGRHTKTYNEQFF
-	TRBV7-9	-	TRBJ1-5	TGTGCCAGCAGCTTAGGACCTCTCTCGGGGCAGCCCCAGCATTTT	CASSLGPLSGQPQHF
few	TRBV5-8	-	TRBJ2-2	TGTGCCAGCAGCTATAGACAGTCATACACCGGGGAGCTGTTTTTT	CASSYRQSYTGELFF
-	TRBV9	-	TRBJ1-4	TGTGCCAGCACCACTGAGGCAACTAATGAAAAACTGTTTTTT	CASTTEATNEKLFF
-	TRBV28	TRBD1	TRBJ2-3	TGTGCCAGCAGTTTGGACAGGACCCCCCGGACATCGCAGTATTTT	CASSLDRTPRTSQYF
-	TRBV6-5	-	TRBJ2-1	TGTGCCAGCAGTTACCTACCCCTGGGGGGAAACAATGAGCAGTTCTTC	CASSYLPLGGNNEQFF
medium-sized	TRBV7-9	-	TRBJ1-1	TGTGCCAGCAGCTCGGAAGGGGTTGGCACTGAAGCTTTCTTT	CASSSEGVGTEAFF
few	TRBV7-7	-	TRBJ2-1	TGTGCTAGCAGCCCAGGGGGGTGGAGTGAGCAGTTCTTC	CASSPGGWSEQFF
-	TRBV10-1	-	TRBJ1-5	-	CASSTSDRADQPQHF
-	TRBV5-1	TRBD2	TRBJ2-1	TGCGCCAGCAGCTTGACTAGCGGAAGGATAAATGAGCAGTTCTTC	CASSLTSGRINEQFF
few	TRBV5-1	TRBD1	TRBJ1-4	TGCGCCAGCAAGGGACAGGTTGCAACTAATGAAAAACTGTTTTTT	CASKGQVATNEKLFF
-	TRBV4-3	TRBD1	TRBJ1-2	TGCGCCAGCAGCATGGGCGCAGGGGGACTTAACTATGGCTACACCTTC	CASSMGAGGLNYGYTF
-	TRBV25-1	TRBD2	TRBJ2-5	TGTGCCAGCAGTGAAGCCGGTAGCGGGGGGGCCCAGTACTTC	CASSEAGSGGAQYF
-	TRBV19	-	TRBJ2-2	TGTGCCAGTAGTGACCCGGGACAGAACACCGGGGAGCTGTTTTTT	CASSDPGQNTGELFF
-	TRBV7-8	-	TRBJ1-6	TGTGCCAGCAGCCCCCCGCAAGGAGGTTATAATTCACCCCTCCACTTT	CASSPPQGGYNSPLHF
-	TRBV29-1	TRBD1	TRBJ2-7	TGCAGCGTTGTCCTCCGGGACAGAGGCTACGAGCAGTACTTC	CSVVLRDRGYEQYF
-	TRBV9	TRBD2	TRBJ2-1	TGTGCCAGCAGCGTAGCTCTCAGCGGGAGCTCACATGAGCAGTTCTTC	CASSVALSGSSHEQFF